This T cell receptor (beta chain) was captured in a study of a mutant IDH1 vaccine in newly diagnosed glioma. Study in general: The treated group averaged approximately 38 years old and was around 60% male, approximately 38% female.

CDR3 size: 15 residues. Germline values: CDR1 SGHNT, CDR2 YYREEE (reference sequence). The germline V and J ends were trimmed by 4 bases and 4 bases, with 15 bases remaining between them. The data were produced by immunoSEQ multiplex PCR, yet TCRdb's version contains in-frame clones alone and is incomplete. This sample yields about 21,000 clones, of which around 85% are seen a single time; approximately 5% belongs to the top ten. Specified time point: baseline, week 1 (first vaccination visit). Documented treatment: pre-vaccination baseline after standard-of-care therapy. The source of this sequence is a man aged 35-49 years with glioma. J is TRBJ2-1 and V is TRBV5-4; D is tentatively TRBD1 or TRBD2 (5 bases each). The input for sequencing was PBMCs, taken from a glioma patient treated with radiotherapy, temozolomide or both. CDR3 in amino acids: CASSLRDGGYNEQFF. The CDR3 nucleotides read TGTGCCAGCAGCCTACGGGACGGCGGATACAATGAGCAGTTCTTC.